The T cell receptor beta chain described here comes from a study of T cell repertoires in cytomegalovirus infection. Germline CDR1 SQVTM, CDR2 ANQGSEA. The CDR3 contains 11 residues. V was trimmed by 7 bases and J by 3 bases, leaving 10 bases between them. Each CDR3 protein is one row after TCRdb ran MiXCR on the reads. The sample includes 450,000 to 650,000 distinct CDR3 sequences, roughly 29% seen only once; the top ten take about 13%. The sequence came from a human donor in good health (CMV status not recorded). Some clones in this sample may be carry-over from other donors' samples. The chain is built from TRBV29-1 and TRBJ2-7; the D is unclear. Material: PBMCs. CDR3 nucleotides: TGCAGCGCCTTTTGGGGCTACGAGCAGTACTTC. It yields the protein CSAFWGYEQYF.